The rows below give T cell receptor beta chains drawn from one sample of a study of shared clonotypes between healthy human individuals. Clones were sequenced by immunoSEQ multiplex PCR, and TCRdb holds only the in-frame ones, with some missing. The table shows approximately 2,000,000 clones, with roughly 95% occurring only once. The specimen sequenced was naive CD8+ T cells from PBMCs. The receptors derive from a man younger than 35 in good health. Some clones in this sample may be carry-over from other donors' samples. CDR3s include the opening cysteine and the closing phenylalanine or tryptophan. The D gene is left open where the match is weak. Clone size, where shown, is once, few, many, or a class for clones that have expanded.

once	TRBV7-6	NA	TRBJ2-7	TGTGCCAGCAGCTTGGGTCCCATGGCCCACTACGAGCAGTACTTC	CASSLGPMAHYEQYF
NA	TRBV27	TRBD1	TRBJ2-7	TGTGCCAGCAGTCCTCGGACAGGGAGCTACGAGCAGTACTTC	CASSPRTGSYEQYF
NA	TRBV7-8	NA	TRBJ2-5	TGTGCCAGCAGCTTAGCGCAAGGAGGGTCCCAAGAGACCCAGTACTTC	CASSLAQGGSQETQYF
NA	TRBV11-2	NA	TRBJ2-7	TGTGCCAGCAGCTTATCCCCGGGACAGGCCATCGGGGGGCCCGAGCAGTACTTC	CASSLSPGQAIGGPEQYF
NA	TRBV29-1	NA	TRBJ1-1	TGCAGCGTTGAATCGTGGGCGCGGACTGAAGCTTTCTTT	CSVESWARTEAFF
NA	TRBV28	TRBD2	TRBJ2-1	TGTGCCAGCAGTAGAACAAGCGGGGCCCGCTACAATGAGCAGTTCTTC	CASSRTSGARYNEQFF
NA	TRBV19	NA	TRBJ1-3	TGTGCCAGTACCGATACTGATAGCTCTGGAAACACCATATATTTT	CASTDTDSSGNTIYF
few	TRBV27	TRBD2	TRBJ2-7	TGTGCCAGCAGCCCCGGGACTAGCGGCTACGAGCAGTACTTC	CASSPGTSGYEQYF
NA	TRBV9	TRBD1	TRBJ2-2	TGTGCCAGCAGCGTAGCTACGAATGGGCGGGGACAGGCGAACACCGGGGAGCTGTTTTTT	CASSVATNGRGQANTGELFF
NA	TRBV4-2	TRBD2	TRBJ2-1	TGTGCCAGCAGCTCCCTTCCAGCGGGAGGTTTCGGCGAGGGTGAGCAGTTCTTC	CASSSLPAGGFGEGEQFF
NA	TRBV19	NA	TRBJ1-5	TGTGCCAGTCGCATAGGGGGATACCTTCAGCCCCAGCATTTT	CASRIGGYLQPQHF
NA	TRBV5-1	TRBD2	TRBJ2-1	TGCGCCAGCAGCTTGATAGGGTCTGGACTAGCGGGAGCTTACAATGAGCAGTTCTTC	CASSLIGSGLAGAYNEQFF
NA	TRBV5-4	NA	TRBJ1-1	TGTGCCAGCAGGATGGGGGTGGTGGCTGAAGCTTTCTTT	CASRMGVVAEAFF
NA	TRBV6-1	NA	TRBJ1-1	TGTGCCAGCAGACGAAAAGACGAGAACACTGAAGCTTTCTTT	CASRRKDENTEAFF
NA	TRBV5-6	NA	TRBJ2-3	TGTGCCAGCAGCTTTCACACAGATACGCAGTATTTT	CASSFHTDTQYF
NA	TRBV28	NA	TRBJ2-7	TGTGCCAGCAACCGAGACAGCCCCTACGAGCAGTACTTC	CASNRDSPYEQYF
NA	TRBV7-9	NA	TRBJ2-1	TGTGCCAGCAGCCCCCAGACTAGCAATGAGCAGTTCTTC	CASSPQTSNEQFF
NA	TRBV25-1	TRBD1	TRBJ1-2	TGTGCCAGCAGTGGCGGCGACCGGGACAGGGGCGACTATGGCTACACCTTC	CASSGGDRDRGDYGYTF
NA	TRBV28	NA	TRBJ1-1	TGTGCCAGCAGTAGACTCGAGGTATACGGCTCAACTGAAGCTTTCTTT	CASSRLEVYGSTEAFF
NA	TRBV9	NA	TRBJ1-4	TGTGCCAGCAGCGGCCGTAAGGGCCATGAAAAACTGTTTTTT	CASSGRKGHEKLFF
NA	TRBV9	TRBD1	TRBJ2-1	TGTGCCAGCAGCGCCCCCTTAGGGGGGACAGGGAACTACAATGAGCAGTTCTTC	CASSAPLGGTGNYNEQFF
NA	TRBV28	NA	TRBJ1-2	TGTGCCAGCAGTCCTATGGCCAGGGCCGATTATGGCTACACCTTC	CASSPMARADYGYTF
NA	TRBV27	NA	TRBJ2-3	TGTGCCAGCAGTTTAGCGGCAGGGCGGGCCGCTACGCAGTATTTT	CASSLAAGRAATQYF
NA	TRBV5-6	NA	TRBJ2-7	TGTGCCAGCAGCTTCGGTACCTACGAGCAGTACTTC	CASSFGTYEQYF
NA	TRBV27	NA	TRBJ1-4	TGTGCCAGCAGTTTATCTCCGACTAATGAAAAACTGTTTTTT	CASSLSPTNEKLFF
NA	TRBV9	NA	TRBJ1-1	TGTGCCAGCAGTCAGGGTTCTGAAGCTTTCTTT	CASSQGSEAFF
NA	TRBV29-1	TRBD1	TRBJ2-7	TGCAGCGTAGAACAGGGGGCAAGCCCCTACGAGCAGTACTTC	CSVEQGASPYEQYF
NA	TRBV29-1	NA	TRBJ2-1	TGCAGCGCCCCTGGATGGGGGGCAGATGCGTTCTTC	CSAPGWGADAFF
NA	TRBV27	TRBD1	TRBJ1-5	TGTGCCAGCAGTCCTAGCACAGGGGAGGTTGGCCAGCCCCAGCATTTT	CASSPSTGEVGQPQHF